The 8 T cell receptor beta chains listed next were all sequenced from one sample in a study of molecular identifiers for immune sequencing clone quantification. Each CDR3 protein gets one entry after TCRdb re-called the PCR reads with MiXCR. The sample includes 460,000 or so distinct CDR3 sequences, roughly 24% seen only once; the top ten take roughly 0.77%. Sequenced input: naive CD8+ T cells from blood, with Jurkat cell RNA spiked in. Subset: FACS-sorted CD8+CD4-CCR7+CD45RA+ naive T cells. These receptors originate from a human donor in good health. Some libraries in this study had Jurkat cell RNA spiked in.

The chain recombines TRBV3-1 with TRBJ1-5, with D possibly matching TRBD1 (6 bases). Germline CDR1 LGHDT, CDR2 YNNKEL (reference sequence). V shed 2 bases and J shed 7 bases, with 12 bases lying between them. The length of the CDR3 is 14 residues. The CDR3 DNA sequence: TGTGCCAGCAGCCAACGGATAGGGGGGCAGCCCCAGCATTTT. Its protein is CASSQRIGGQPQHF. Full variable domain (outside the CDR3, taken from reference TRBV3-1 and TRBJ1-5): DTAVSQTPKYLVTQMGNDKSIKCEQNLGHDTMYWYKQDSKKFLKIMFSYNNKELIINETVPNRFSPKSPDKAHLNLHINSLELGDSAVYFCASSQRIGGQPQHFGDGTRLSIL.

Points on this clonotype: One end of the junction does not line up with germline, which may come from a read error. The chain has TRBV11-2 and TRBJ2-1, with 15 bases fitting TRBD2. Germline CDR1 and CDR2: SGHAT and FQNNGV. The CDR3 sequence is 18 residues long. CDR3 region: CASSLEVGLAGGYSEQFF. The CDR3 coding sequence is TGTGCCAGCAGCTTAGAGGTGGGACTAGCGGGGGGATACAGTGAGCAGTTCTTC.

This chain uses TRBV5-6 with TRBJ2-5; D gene unclear. The CDR3 is 13 residues long. Germline loops: CDR1 SGHDT, CDR2 YYEEEE. V lost 0 bases to trimming and J lost 7 bases, with 10 bases between them. CDR3 in amino acids: CASSLAVLRTQYF. The CDR3 nucleotides are TGTGCCAGCAGCTTGGCCGTTTTAAGGACCCAGTACTTC.

The chain couples TRBV4-1 to TRBJ2-2; 8 bases align to TRBD2. Unmatched junction bases numbered 3, after V lost 3 bases and J lost 0 bases. Germline CDR1 MGHRA, CDR2 YSYEKL. The CDR3 contains 16 residues. CDR3: CASSQTSAANTGELFF. Written as DNA, the CDR3 is TGCGCCAGCAGCCAGACTAGCGCTGCGAACACCGGGGAGCTGTTTTTT.

This clonotype was seen a handful of times. The chain is built from TRBV6-5 and TRBJ2-7, with TRBD1 identical over 9 bases. The CDR3 is 15 residues long. The trim removed 1 base at V and 4 bases at J, leaving 5 bases unmatched. Germline lookup yields CDR1 MNHEY and CDR2 SVGAGI. In nucleotides, the CDR3 is TGTGCCAGCAGTTACTGGGACAGGGATGGGTACGAGCAGTACTTC. This gives the protein CASSYWDRDGYEQYF.

The chain combines TRBV30 with TRBJ1-1; TRBD1 aligns across 12 bases. The V gene end was trimmed by 3 bases and the J gene end by 3 bases; junction bases not matched to a gene: 8. Germline V CDR1 and CDR2: GTSNPN, SVGIG (reference sequence). The CDR3 is made up of 16 amino acids. For the CDR3, the DNA is TGTGCCTGGAGGGGGGACAGGGGGCTTTCGTACACTGAAGCTTTCTTT. The encoded protein is CAWRGDRGLSYTEAFF.

This clonotype has a count of ten or more. The chain couples TRBV24-1 to TRBJ2-1; D uncertain. Germline V lookup: CDR1 KGHDR, CDR2 SFDVKD. Trimming stripped 10 bases from V and 2 bases from J, with 26 bases between. The CDR3 contains 18 residues. The CDR3: CATPPTHGVGWAYNEQFF. The CDR3 region has the DNA TGTGCCACTCCCCCAACCCACGGAGTAGGGTGGGCCTACAATGAGCAGTTCTTC.

V gene TRBV6-4 combines with J gene TRBJ2-3, with 11 nucleotides matching TRBD2. This CDR3 is 15 amino acids long. Germline CDR1 and CDR2: MRHNA and SNTAGT. Germline trimming cut 3 bases from V and 3 bases from J; bases unmatched to any gene: 2. CDR3 DNA sequence: TGTGCCAGCAGTGAACTAGCGGGGGTGACAGATACGCAGTATTTT. This codes for CASSELAGVTDTQYF.